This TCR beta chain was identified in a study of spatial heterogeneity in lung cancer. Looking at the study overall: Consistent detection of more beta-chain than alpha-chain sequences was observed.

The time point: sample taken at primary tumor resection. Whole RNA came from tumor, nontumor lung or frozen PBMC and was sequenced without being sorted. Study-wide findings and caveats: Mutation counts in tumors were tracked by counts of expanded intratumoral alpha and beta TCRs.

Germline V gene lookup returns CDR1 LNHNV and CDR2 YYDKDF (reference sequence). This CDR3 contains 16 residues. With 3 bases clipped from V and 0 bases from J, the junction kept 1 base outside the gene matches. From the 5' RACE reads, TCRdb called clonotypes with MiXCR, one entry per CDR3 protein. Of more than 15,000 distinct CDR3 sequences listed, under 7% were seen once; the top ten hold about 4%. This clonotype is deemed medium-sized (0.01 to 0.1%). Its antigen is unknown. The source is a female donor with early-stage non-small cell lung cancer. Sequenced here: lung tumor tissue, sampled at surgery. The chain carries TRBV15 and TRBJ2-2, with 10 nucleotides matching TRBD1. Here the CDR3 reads CATSRGQGSNTGELFF. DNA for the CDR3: TGTGCCACCAGCAGGGGACAGGGGTCGAACACCGGGGAGCTGTTTTTT.